The 26 T cell receptor beta chains below were found in one sample sequenced in a study of glioma-infiltrating T cells. Amplification of TCR alpha and beta CDR3 regions from RNA used iRepertoire nested multiplex PCR. TCRdb re-analysed the multiplex PCR reads in MiXCR, keeping a single row per CDR3 protein. This table holds 300,000 to 400,000 distinct CDR3 sequences, around 45% found once. The sequenced sample was glioma tissue, nonneoplastic brain tissue, or PBMCs (not recorded which). The receptors here all came from a human donor with low-grade glioma or glioblastoma, undergoing nonglioma brain surgery, or in good health (not recorded which).

This clonotype showed up many times. The chain joins TRBV6-2 or TRBV6-3 to TRBJ1-1; 8 bases are a match to TRBD1. Germline lookup yields CDR1 MNHEY and CDR2 SVGEGT. The CDR3 extends over 14 amino acids. V lost 6 bases, J lost 4 bases, and 7 bases stayed unmatched. Here the CDR3 reads CASSLQGASTEAFF. The CDR3 region has the DNA TGTGCCAGCAGCTTGCAGGGGGCGAGCACTGAAGCTTTCTTT.

The CDR3 DNA follows: TGTGCCAGCAGCGAGTTACAGGGATACGGCTACACCTTC. This codes for CASSELQGYGYTF. The chain is built from TRBV28 and TRBJ1-2, with D maybe TRBD1 (6 bases). V shed 6 bases and J shed 8 bases, with 16 bases lying between them. This CDR3 has 13 residues. Germline-derived CDR1 and CDR2 are MDHEN and SYDVKM.

The chain employs TRBV7-9 and TRBJ2-1; D unclear. Looked up from germline, CDR1 is SEHNR and CDR2 is FQNEAQ (reference sequence). This CDR3 has 15 residues. Trimming shortened V by 4 bases and J by 4 bases, and 14 bases separated the two germline ends. This CDR3 is CASSSGRIMYNEQFF. The CDR3 nucleotides read TGTGCCAGCAGCTCCGGACGGATTATGTACAATGAGCAGTTCTTC.

CDR3 nucleotides: TGCAGTGCTAGAGATCACCAGCGGGGGAGCTCCTACGAGCAGTACTTC. Residues: CSARDHQRGSSYEQYF. V is TRBV20-1 and J is TRBJ2-7, with 8 bases lining up with TRBD2. V dropped 0 bases and J dropped 0; count of bases not matched to a gene: 7. This CDR3 is 16 amino acids long. CDR1 is DFQATT and CDR2 is SNEGSKA in the germline V gene (reference sequence).

Of note for this clonotype: Sequence at one end of the junction differs from germline and may be a read error. The chain couples TRBV20-1 to TRBJ2-5, with 10 positions matching TRBD1. This CDR3 spans 13 amino acids. Germline-derived CDR1 and CDR2 are DFQATT and SNEGSKA (reference sequence). DNA for the CDR3: TGCAGTGCCGAGGGACAGGGGATAGAGGCCCAGTACTTC. Its translation: CSAEGQGIEAQYF.

Only a few counts were recorded for this clonotype. The chain carries TRBV27 and TRBJ2-2; TRBD2 aligns across 11 bases. The V and J ends lost 9 bases and 4 bases, in that order; junction bases with no gene match: 7. The CDR3 is made up of 15 amino acids. The germline V gene encodes CDR1 MNHEY and CDR2 SMNVEV (reference sequence). As DNA, the CDR3 is TGTGCCAGTTTCTCCCTAGCGGGAGGCACCGGGGAGCTGTTTTTT. Its translation: CASFSLAGGTGELFF.

This clonotype appeared many times. This chain uses TRBV6-1 with TRBJ2-7; D uncertain. The V and J ends lost 5 bases and 1 base respectively, with 15 bases between them. The germline V gene has CDR1 MNHNS and CDR2 SASEGT. This CDR3 comprises 15 residues. CDR3 sequence (DNA): TGTGCCAGCAGTCCCCCCTCTGACGGATCCTACGAGCAGTACTTC. Its protein product is CASSPPSDGSYEQYF.

A note on this clonotype: A much larger clone differs from this one at a single base, so this may be a read error. V usage is TRBV6-2 or TRBV6-3 and J usage is TRBJ2-1; no definite D call. The CDR3 contains 12 residues. Trimming removed 2 bases at V and 10 bases at J, with 9 bases between. Germline V gene sequence: CDR1 MNHEY, CDR2 SVGEGT. CDR3 sequence: CASSYMGYEQFF. CDR3 in DNA: TGTGCCAGCAGTTACATGGGGTACGAGCAGTTCTTC.

The chain recombines TRBV12-3 or TRBV12-4 with TRBJ2-7; D remains ambiguous. V was trimmed by 3 bases and J by 5 bases, leaving 14 bases between them. The CDR3 spans 14 residues. The CDR3 bases are TGTGCCAGCAGTTTGGTCAGACCCCTAGACGAGCAGTACTTC. Its protein is CASSLVRPLDEQYF.

Details on this clonotype: This may stem from a read error, because a much larger clone lies one nucleotide away. The CDR3 here is CSATHPGLAGDTQYF. CDR3 coding DNA: TGCAGTGCAACTCATCCGGGACTAGCGGGAGATACCCAGTACTTC. This sequence joins TRBV20-1 and TRBJ2-5; 14 positions match TRBD2. Germline-derived CDR1 and CDR2 are DFQATT and SNEGSKA (reference sequence). The V and J ends lost 6 bases and 8 bases, in that order; junction bases with no gene match: 11. The CDR3 runs 15 residues.

To note about this clonotype: Its ends do not fully match the called genes, so a read error is possible. This chain uses TRBV14 with TRBJ2-2; TRBD1 is a possible D gene (5 bases). This CDR3 has 12 amino acids. Germline-derived CDR1 and CDR2 are SGHDN and FVKESK. The CDR3 region has the DNA TGCGCGGACACGAAGAACACCGGGGAGCTGTTTTTT. Residues: CADTKNTGELFF.

Concerning this clonotype itself: The CDR3 does not close with the conserved phenylalanine or tryptophan, likely indicating a read error. The chain recombines TRBV20-1 with TRBJ1-3; 7 positions match TRBD1. The CDR3 extends over 15 amino acids. V was pared by 0 bases and J by 4 bases, with 6 bases of the junction left unmatched. Germline loops: CDR1 DFQATT, CDR2 SNEGSKA (reference sequence). CDR3 protein: CSAREGGADGNTIYL. In DNA, the CDR3 is TGCAGTGCTAGAGAAGGGGGCGCCGACGGAAACACCATATATTTG.

In regard to this clonotype: A much bigger clone sits one base away, suggesting this may be a read error. The rearrangement joins TRBV27 to TRBJ2-1; TRBD2 agrees at 10 bases. The trim removed 4 bases at V and 4 bases at J, leaving 10 bases unmatched. This CDR3 comprises 17 residues. Germline-derived CDR1 and CDR2 are MNHEY and SMNVEV (reference sequence). This CDR3 is CASSSPWTSGFYNEQFF. In DNA, the CDR3 is TGTGCCAGCAGTTCGCCCTGGACTAGCGGCTTTTACAATGAGCAGTTCTTC.

On this clonotype itself: A much larger clone is a single base away; this may be a read error. The chain couples TRBV28 to TRBJ1-2, with 7 bases that match TRBD1. This CDR3 spans 16 amino acids. Germline assignment: CDR1 MDHEN and CDR2 SYDVKM. V was clipped by 3 bases and J by 5 bases; unmatched bases: 12. For the CDR3, the DNA is TGTGCCAGCAGTTTTAACCTTGGAACAGGGGATTATGGCTACACCTTC. Amino acids: CASSFNLGTGDYGYTF.

This clonotype was seen many times. The chain carries TRBV15 and TRBJ2-7, with D unresolved. Trimming stripped 0 bases from V and 3 bases from J, with 6 bases between. This CDR3 has 13 amino acids. Germline CDR1 LNHNV, CDR2 YYDKDF (reference sequence). This CDR3 is CATSRERHYEQYF. In DNA, the CDR3 is TGTGCCACCAGCAGAGAGAGACACTACGAGCAGTACTTC.

A note on this clonotype: It is likely a read error, because the conserved phenylalanine at the end of the CDR3 is missing. V and J are TRBV7-2 and TRBJ2-7; possibly TRBD2 for D (5 bases). CDR1 is SGHTA and CDR2 is FQGNSA in the germline V gene. V gave up 1 base and J gave up 2 bases, with 6 bases separating them. The CDR3 is made up of 13 amino acids. This CDR3 is CASSLGRAYEQYS. CDR3 sequence (DNA): TGTGCCAGCAGCTTAGGGCGGGCCTACGAGCAGTACTCC.

This clonotype has only a few counts. V and J are TRBV4-1 and TRBJ1-3; D perhaps matches TRBD1 (6 bases). Per germline, CDR1 MGHRA and CDR2 YSYEKL. CDR3 size: 16 residues. V lost 0 bases to trimming and J lost 4 bases, with 13 bases between them. CDR3 DNA: TGCGCCAGCAGCCAAGATCGGGGGCAGGGGGGAAACACCATATATTTT. Translating it yields CASSQDRGQGGNTIYF.

The chain carries TRBV4-1 and TRBJ2-1, with D possibly called TRBD1 or TRBD2 (6 bases each). Trimming stripped 5 bases from V and 8 bases from J, with 22 bases between. The germline CDR1 and CDR2 sequences are MGHRA and YSYEKL. The CDR3 is made up of 16 amino acids. The CDR3 reads CASSGLAVGADDEQFF. DNA of the CDR3: TGCGCCAGCAGCGGGTTAGCGGTGGGGGCAGACGATGAGCAGTTCTTC.

Remarks on this clonotype: A clone one base away is much larger, so this may be a read error. The V and J genes are TRBV6-5 and TRBJ2-1; D remains ambiguous. V was cut by 7 bases and J by 7 bases, with 17 bases left in between. This CDR3 region has 14 residues. Germline assignment: CDR1 MNHEY and CDR2 SVGAGI. The CDR3 coding sequence is TGTGCCAGCATGAAATTGGTGATGGATAATGAGCAGTTCTTC. Translating it yields CASMKLVMDNEQFF.

The chain links TRBV7-2 to TRBJ2-1; no definite D call. Germline CDR1 and CDR2: SGHTA and FQGNSA. The germline V and J ends were trimmed by 4 bases and 6 bases, with 4 bases remaining between them. This CDR3 has 11 residues. The CDR3 loop is CASSSSNEQFF. The CDR3 bases are TGTGCCAGCAGCTCAAGCAATGAGCAGTTCTTC.

About this clonotype itself: The junction does not match germline at one end; this may be a read error. V is TRBV7-9 and J is TRBJ1-3; no definite D call. The germline V gene has CDR1 SEHNR and CDR2 FQNEAQ (reference sequence). The CDR3 runs 15 residues. Here the CDR3 DNA reads TGTGCCACCAGCTTACGATCTGGCGGTGGAAACACCATATATTTT. Its translation: CATSLRSGGGNTIYF.

This clonotype was counted a few times. A much larger clone lies a single base off, so this may be a read error. The chain joins TRBV27 to TRBJ2-7, with D possibly being TRBD2 (5 bases). This CDR3 spans 15 amino acids. Germline CDR1 and CDR2: MNHEY and SMNVEV (reference sequence). CDR3 in DNA: TGTGCCAGCAGTACGTCTCAGAATTCCGACTACGGGCAGTACTTC. This gives the protein CASSTSQNSDYGQYF.

In regard to this clonotype: A much larger clone lies a single base off, so this may be a read error. V gene TRBV28 combines with J gene TRBJ2-5; 7 bases are a match to TRBD2. Losses at the gene ends were 7 bases for V and 1 base for J; bases not matched to a gene: 6. The CDR3 loop spans 14 amino acids. CDR1 is MDHEN, CDR2 SYDVKM, per germline. This CDR3 reads CASTISSGQETQYF. The CDR3 DNA reads as TGTGCCAGCACCATTTCTAGCGGCCAAGAGACCCAGTACTTC. The full variable domain, completed using reference TRBV28 and TRBJ2-5, is DVKVTQSSRYLVKRTGEKVFLECVQDMDHENMFWYRQDPGLGLRLIYFSYDVKMKEKGDIPEGYSVSREKKERFSLILESASTNQTSMYLCASTISSGQETQYFGPGTRLLVL.

This clonotype occurred many times. A read error may account for a junction end that differs from germline. For the CDR3, the DNA is TGTGCCAGCAGTGAGGTCTCCCCGCACTTC. It specifies CASSEVSPHF. The V and J genes are TRBV6-1 and TRBJ2-5; no clear D gene. The CDR3 length is 10 residues. Germline lookup yields CDR1 MNHNS and CDR2 SASEGT.

This chain joins TRBV28 and TRBJ2-7; 8 positions match TRBD2. The CDR3 covers 16 residues. V lost 6 bases, J lost 5 bases, and 15 bases stayed unmatched. The germline V gene has CDR1 MDHEN and CDR2 SYDVKM. This chain's CDR3 is CASSVAETGGFHEQYF. The DNA of the CDR3 is TGTGCCAGCAGCGTGGCGGAAACGGGAGGGTTCCACGAGCAGTACTTC.

This clonotype showed up many times. The CDR3 region is CASSYGGGGNNEQFF. The CDR3 DNA sequence: TGTGCCAGCAGTTACGGAGGGGGAGGAAACAATGAGCAGTTCTTC. V is TRBV6-2 or TRBV6-3 and J is TRBJ2-1, with D possibly called TRBD1 or TRBD2 (6 bases each). The CDR3 runs 15 residues. Germline V gives CDR1 MNHEY, CDR2 SVGEGT. V was cut by 2 bases and J by 5 bases, with 13 bases left in between.